This T cell receptor (beta chain) is drawn from a study of CD8 T cells in ankylosing spondylitis. Study outcomes and limitations: Reportedly, disease-linked clones are significantly enriched in ankylosing spondylitis patients' matched synovial fluid. Disease-linked clones, CD8+, were relatively rare in peripheral blood. Seven to nine highly homologous variants made up a TCR beta motif that seemed to typify ankylosing spondylitis blood.

By quantitative 5'-RACE with molecular barcodes, the TCR beta libraries were made. TCRdb analysed the 5' RACE reads with MiXCR anew, one entry per CDR3 protein. The data show roughly 150,000 distinct CDR3 sequences, roughly 31% seen once. Germline V CDR1 and CDR2: ENHRY, SYGVKD. V lost 3 bases and J lost 1, with 9 bases in between. The length of the CDR3 is 14 residues. Comments on this clonotype: No antigen is known for it.

The origin of this receptor is a male donor with ankylosing spondylitis. What was sequenced was synovial fluid, either unsorted or a sorted T cell fraction (not recorded which). V and J are TRBV10-3 and TRBJ1-1; D ambiguous. The CDR3 spells CAISDPDGNTEAFF. The CDR3 coding sequence is TGTGCCATCAGTGACCCGGACGGGAACACTGAAGCTTTCTTT.